This entry lists 16 T cell receptor beta chains sequenced from one sample in a study of T cells after yellow fever vaccination. TCRdb itself ran the 5' RACE reads through MiXCR, one entry per CDR3 protein. The data contain around 530,000 distinct CDR3 sequences, roughly 17% of them seen just once; the ten biggest clones take up around 15%. Sequenced here: PBMCs, sampled 5 days after the first yellow fever vaccination. The receptor source for this set is a man between 18 and 29 years old who received the YFV17D yellow fever vaccine.

The chain is built from TRBV20-1 and TRBJ2-1, with 12 bases identical to TRBD2. The germline V gene has CDR1 DFQATT and CDR2 SNEGSKA (reference sequence). CDR3 length: 16 amino acids. J gave up 5 bases and V 5 bases, and 10 bases lay outside the gene matches. The CDR3 protein is CSASHSLAGGNNEQFF. CDR3 nucleotides: TGCAGTGCTTCCCACTCACTAGCGGGGGGCAACAATGAGCAGTTCTTC.

This clonotype was detected a few times. The J gene is TRBJ2-5, the V gene TRBV6-1; 7 bases are shared with TRBD2. V lost 7 bases, J lost 5 bases, and 16 bases stayed unmatched. This CDR3 contains 16 residues. CDR1 is MNHNS and CDR2 is SASEGT in the germline V gene. The CDR3 reads CASTDSAAGVSETQYF. CDR3 in DNA: TGTGCCAGCACCGACAGCGCGGCGGGGGTCAGTGAGACCCAGTACTTC.

This clonotype has just a few counts. The chain's CDR3 is CASSLAGTNSYNEQFF. In nucleotides, the CDR3 is TGTGCCAGCAGCTTAGCAGGGACAAACTCCTACAATGAGCAGTTCTTC. This chain joins TRBV7-3 and TRBJ2-1; a possible D gene is TRBD1 (6 bases). V was clipped by 2 bases and J by 0 bases, with 11 bases between them. The CDR3 covers 16 residues. Germline values: CDR1 SGHTA, CDR2 FQGTGA.

The chain carries TRBV25-1 and TRBJ2-5; D may be TRBD1 (6 bases). The CDR3 sequence is 11 residues long. Germline CDR1 is MGHDK and CDR2 is SYGVNS. V was cut by 8 bases and J by 9 bases, with 13 bases left in between. Here the CDR3 reads CASGGAMAQYF. CDR3 nucleotide sequence: TGTGCCAGCGGGGGCGCTATGGCCCAGTACTTC.

This clonotype was observed a few times. This rearrangement joins TRBV28 to TRBJ1-5; no reliable D call. Germline V CDR1 and CDR2: MDHEN, SYDVKM. The CDR3 has 13 residues. Trimming removed 6 bases from V and 5 bases from J, with 11 bases in between. CDR3 DNA sequence: TGTGCCAGCAGCCTGACCGAGGATCAGCCCCAGCATTTT. Translation gives CASSLTEDQPQHF.

This clonotype has only a few counts. The rearrangement uses TRBV6-1 and TRBJ1-1; tentatively, D is TRBD1 (5 bases). The germline V gene has CDR1 MNHNS and CDR2 SASEGT. The CDR3 is made up of 13 amino acids. Trimming shortened V by 6 bases and J by 3 bases, and 11 bases separated the two germline ends. CDR3 coding DNA: TGTGCCAGCAGGCGAGGGACCTACACTGAAGCTTTCTTT. It is translated as CASRRGTYTEAFF.

The chain links TRBV11-2 to TRBJ2-5; TRBD1 aligns across 7 bases. Trimming removed 5 bases from V and 9 bases from J; junction bases left unmatched: 6. In germline, CDR1 is SGHAT, CDR2 FQNNGV. CDR3 length: 12 amino acids. CDR3 sequence: CASSQTGQSQYF. The CDR3 DNA sequence: TGTGCCAGCAGCCAGACAGGGCAGTCCCAGTACTTC.

The CDR3 DNA is TGTGCCAGCAGCAACAGCGGGACCTACGAGCAGTACTTC. Translated: CASSNSGTYEQYF. The rearrangement links TRBV9 to TRBJ2-7, with 7 bases fitting TRBD2. J gave up 2 bases and V 4 bases, and 3 bases lay outside the gene matches. The CDR3 sequence is 13 residues long. CDR1 is SGDLS and CDR2 is YYNGEE in the germline V gene.

There are a few counts of this clonotype. This chain connects TRBV11-3 to TRBJ2-5, with 9 bases lining up with TRBD2. The CDR3 has 16 amino acids. Germline CDR1 is SGHNT and CDR2 is YENEEA. V shed 5 bases and J 1 base; nucleotides not matched to a gene: 8. The CDR3: CASSILSGGRQETQYF. The CDR3 DNA reads TGTGCCAGCAGCATCCTTAGCGGGGGCCGCCAAGAGACCCAGTACTTC.

The chain combines TRBV4-3 with TRBJ1-1, with D possibly matching TRBD1 (5 bases). CDR1 and CDR2 from the germline V gene are LGHNA and YSLEER. This CDR3 contains 14 residues. V lost 0 bases and J 6 bases, leaving 11 bases between the germline ends. Here the CDR3 reads CASSQERGGPEAFF. CDR3 DNA sequence: TGCGCCAGCAGCCAAGAAAGGGGTGGGCCTGAAGCTTTCTTT.

This chain uses TRBV20-1 with TRBJ2-2; tentatively, D is TRBD1 or TRBD2 (6 bases each). V was trimmed by 3 bases and J by 5 bases, leaving 16 bases between them. Per germline, CDR1 DFQATT and CDR2 SNEGSKA (reference sequence). CDR3 length equals 15 residues. CDR3 sequence reads: CSARVGGLRTGELFF. The CDR3 DNA is TGCAGTGCTAGGGTCGGGGGCCTAAGGACCGGGGAGCTGTTTTTT.

The chain is built from TRBV10-3 and TRBJ2-3; TRBD2 matches at 9 bases. Looked up from germline, CDR1 is ENHRY and CDR2 is SYGVKD. CDR3 length: 13 residues. Losses at the gene ends were 4 bases for V and 6 bases for J; bases not matched to a gene: 2. In DNA, the CDR3 is TGTGCCATCAGTGGTCTAGCGGGGGATACGCAGTATTTT. Amino acids: CAISGLAGDTQYF.

This clonotype was detected a few times. The CDR3 is CASSYGLPRSDTQYF. CDR3 in DNA: TGTGCCAGCAGTTATGGACTACCTCGATCAGATACGCAGTATTTT. The chain uses TRBV6-2 or TRBV6-3 and TRBJ2-3; tentative D call: TRBD2 (6 bases). The V gene lost 3 bases and the J gene lost 4 bases, with 14 bases spanning the gap. The CDR3 extends over 15 amino acids. Germline V gene lookup returns CDR1 MNHEY and CDR2 SVGEGT.

This clonotype was counted only a few times. The gene calls are TRBV6-2 or TRBV6-3 and TRBJ1-1; D unresolved. Per the germline V gene, CDR1 is MNHEY and CDR2 is SVGEGT. CDR3 length equals 11 residues. With 0 bases removed from V and 8 bases from J, the gap between germline ends came to 4 bases. Written as DNA, the CDR3 is TGTGCCAGCAGTTACTCATTCGAAGCTTTCTTT. This encodes CASSYSFEAFF.

This clonotype appeared a few times. The chain is built from TRBV4-3 and TRBJ2-1, with TRBD1 matching over 8 bases. The J segment lost 8 bases and the V segment lost 1 base, leaving 7 bases of the junction unmatched. This CDR3 spans 15 amino acids. Germline CDR1 and CDR2: LGHNA and YSLEER. The CDR3 bases are TGCGCCAGCAGCCAAGGGCAGGGGGCGGGCGATGAGCAGTTCTTC. Translating it yields CASSQGQGAGDEQFF.

Worth noting for this clonotype: A read error may explain this, as a much larger clone is one base away. CDR3 residues: CASSLGPGTVGAQYF. The CDR3 DNA sequence: TGTGCCAGCAGTCTCGGCCCCGGGACCGTGGGAGCGCAGTACTTC. This chain uses TRBV12-3 or TRBV12-4 with TRBJ2-7; D is possibly TRBD1 or TRBD2 (5 bases each). The CDR3 consists of 15 residues. V lost 5 bases, J lost 9 bases, and 23 bases lay in between.